The 10 T cell receptor beta chains in this list originate from one sample, sequenced in a study of T-cell memory formation after mild COVID-19. TCRdb ran MiXCR on the 5' RACE reads and lists one entry per CDR3 protein. In the table there are a few hundred thousand distinct CDR3 sequences, roughly 17% of which are singletons. The sequenced material came from PBMCs or a T cell subset sorted from them (not recorded which). The receptors shown here come from a man aged 18-30 years who had mild COVID-19 (a few samples of this study predate the infection). Cell type and time point are not known.

At least ten counts were recorded for this clonotype. The gene calls are TRBV7-6 and TRBJ2-2; the D gene is possibly TRBD1 (6 bases). This CDR3 has 18 residues. V was cut by 1 base and J by 4 bases, with 19 bases left in between. Germline V gene sequence: CDR1 SGHVS, CDR2 FNYEAQ. The CDR3 DNA reads as TGTGCCAGCAGCTTAGGAACAGGGATTACGGCGAGCACCGGGGAGCTGTTTTTT. Protein: CASSLGTGITASTGELFF.

This clonotype has just a few counts. J is TRBJ1-2 and V is TRBV6-6; the match to TRBD1 covers 8 bases. Germline V gene data show CDR1 as MNHNY and CDR2 as SVGAGI (reference sequence). J was trimmed by 2 bases and V by 9 bases; bases with no gene match: 5. The CDR3 length is 13 residues. CDR3 coding DNA: TGTGCCAGTCGAAACAGGGGGAACTATGGCTACACCTTC. Translated: CASRNRGNYGYTF.

CDR3 protein: CASSQRDREYEQYF. The CDR3 bases are TGTGCCAGCAGCCAACGGGACAGGGAGTACGAGCAGTACTTC. The rearrangement uses TRBV14 and TRBJ2-7, with 9 nucleotides matching TRBD1. The CDR3 consists of 14 residues. The germline V gene encodes CDR1 SGHDN and CDR2 FVKESK. The trim removed 2 bases at V and 4 bases at J, leaving 3 bases unmatched.

The chain employs TRBV30 and TRBJ2-2; no clear D. V gave up 4 bases and J gave up 7 bases, with 7 bases separating them. Germline V lookup: CDR1 GTSNPN, CDR2 SVGIG (reference sequence). The CDR3 totals 11 residues. CDR3 sequence reads: CAWTGVGELFF. In nucleotides, the CDR3 is TGTGCCTGGACCGGAGTCGGGGAGCTGTTTTTT.

J is TRBJ2-7 and V is TRBV7-6; the match to TRBD2 covers 7 bases. Germline loops: CDR1 SGHVS, CDR2 FNYEAQ. After removal of 2 bases from V and 8 bases from J, the junction contained 6 bases not matched to a gene. This CDR3 has 13 amino acids. This chain's CDR3 is CASSLTGGSKQYV. CDR3 nucleotide sequence: TGTGCCAGCAGCTTAACCGGGGGGTCAAAGCAGTACGTC.

This clonotype showed up just a few times. The V call is TRBV4-2, the J call TRBJ2-1; 8 bases match TRBD2. The CDR3 is 16 amino acids. CDR1 is LGHNA and CDR2 is YNFKEQ in the germline V gene. V dropped 7 bases and J dropped 0; count of bases not matched to a gene: 8. CDR3 loop: CASTRSGGNSYNEQFF. As DNA, the CDR3 is TGTGCCAGCACCAGGAGCGGGGGAAACTCCTACAATGAGCAGTTCTTC.

V and J are TRBV5-1 and TRBJ2-1; D perhaps matches TRBD1 (5 bases). The CDR3 totals 13 residues. CDR1 is SGHRS and CDR2 is YFSETQ in the germline V gene. V lost 5 bases, J lost 8 bases, and 14 bases lay in between. The CDR3 is CASRGRVVYEQFF. In DNA form, the CDR3 reads TGCGCCAGCAGGGGCAGGGTTGTGTATGAGCAGTTCTTC.

This clonotype was recorded many times. The chain links TRBV25-1 to TRBJ1-2, with D possibly matching TRBD1 (5 bases). CDR3 size: 13 residues. Per the germline V gene, CDR1 is MGHDK and CDR2 is SYGVNS. Trimming removed 6 bases at V and 7 bases at J, with 15 bases between. The CDR3 DNA follows: TGTGCCAGCAGCGAAGAGACAGAAGGTGGCTACACCTTC. It yields the protein CASSEETEGGYTF.

Only a few counts were recorded for this clonotype. CDR3 protein: CASSFGLAAGTDTQYF. The CDR3 region has the DNA TGTGCCAGCAGCTTCGGACTAGCGGCGGGCACAGATACGCAGTATTTT. The rearrangement joins TRBV9 to TRBJ2-3; 10 nucleotides align to TRBD2. The germline V gene has CDR1 SGDLS and CDR2 YYNGEE. This CDR3 has 16 residues. Trimming removed 4 bases from V and 1 base from J; junction bases left unmatched: 6.

This clonotype has a handful of counts. The rearrangement links TRBV6-2 or TRBV6-3 to TRBJ2-3; D is uncertain. The ends were cut back, 0 bases at V and 1 base at J, with 11 bases in the middle. The CDR3 totals 16 residues. Germline V gives CDR1 MNHEY, CDR2 SVGEGT. The CDR3 region is CASSYSSQTGTDTQYF. The CDR3 DNA is TGTGCCAGCAGTTACTCGTCGCAGACTGGCACAGATACGCAGTATTTT.